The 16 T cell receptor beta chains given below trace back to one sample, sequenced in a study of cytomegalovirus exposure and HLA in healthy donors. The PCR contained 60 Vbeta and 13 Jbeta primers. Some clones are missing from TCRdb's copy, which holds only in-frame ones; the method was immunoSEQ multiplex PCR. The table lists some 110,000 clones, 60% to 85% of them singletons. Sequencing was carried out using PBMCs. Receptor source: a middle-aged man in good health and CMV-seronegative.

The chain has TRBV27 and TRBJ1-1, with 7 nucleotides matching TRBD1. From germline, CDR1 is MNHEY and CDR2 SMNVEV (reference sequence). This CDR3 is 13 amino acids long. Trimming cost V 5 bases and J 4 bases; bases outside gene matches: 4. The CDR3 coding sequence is TGTGCCAGCAGTGTCAGGGGGGTCACTGAAGCTTTCTTT. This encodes CASSVRGVTEAFF.

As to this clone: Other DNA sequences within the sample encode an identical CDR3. CDR3 region: CASSVEDRGMWEKLFF. The CDR3 bases are TGTGCCAGCAGCGTAGAGGACAGGGGGATGTGGGAAAAACTGTTTTTT. The chain carries TRBV9 and TRBJ1-4; 10 nucleotides agree with TRBD1. The V and J ends lost 0 bases and 8 bases, in that order; junction bases with no gene match: 7. This CDR3 contains 16 residues. Looked up from germline, CDR1 is SGDLS and CDR2 is YYNGEE.

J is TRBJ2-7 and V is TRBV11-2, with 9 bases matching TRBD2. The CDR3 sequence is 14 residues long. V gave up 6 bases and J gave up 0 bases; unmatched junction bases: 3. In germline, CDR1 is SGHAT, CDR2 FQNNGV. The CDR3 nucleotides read TGTGCCAGCAGTCTAGCGGGGAGCTCCTACGAGCAGTACTTC. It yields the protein CASSLAGSSYEQYF.

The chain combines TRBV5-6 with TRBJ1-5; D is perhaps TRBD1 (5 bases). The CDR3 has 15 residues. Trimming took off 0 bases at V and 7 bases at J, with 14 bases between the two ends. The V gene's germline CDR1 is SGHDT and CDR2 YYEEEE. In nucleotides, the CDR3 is TGTGCCAGCAGCTTGGCTGCAGGGTTGCGACAGCCCCAGCATTTT. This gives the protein CASSLAAGLRQPQHF. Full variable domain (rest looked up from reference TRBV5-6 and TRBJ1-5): DAGVTQSPTHLIKTRGQQVTLRCSPKSGHDTVSWYQQALGQGPQFIFQYYEEEERQRGNFPDRFSGHQFPNYSSELNVNALLLGDSALYLCASSLAAGLRQPQHFGDGTRLSIL.

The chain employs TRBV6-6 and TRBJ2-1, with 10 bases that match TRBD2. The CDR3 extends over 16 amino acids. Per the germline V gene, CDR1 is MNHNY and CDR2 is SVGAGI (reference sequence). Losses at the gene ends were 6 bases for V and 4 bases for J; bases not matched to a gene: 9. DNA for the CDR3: TGTGCCAGCAGACATACTAGCGGGATAGGGTACAATGAGCAGTTCTTC. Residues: CASRHTSGIGYNEQFF.

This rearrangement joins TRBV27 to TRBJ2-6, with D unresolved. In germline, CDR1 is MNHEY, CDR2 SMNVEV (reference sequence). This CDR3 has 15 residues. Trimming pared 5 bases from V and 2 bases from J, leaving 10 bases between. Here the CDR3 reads CASSPQYPGANVLTF. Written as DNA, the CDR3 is TGTGCCAGCAGTCCCCAGTATCCTGGGGCCAACGTCCTGACTTTC. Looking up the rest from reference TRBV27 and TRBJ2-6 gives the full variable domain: EAQVTQNPRYLITVTGKKLTVTCSQNMNHEYMSWYRQDPGLGLRQIYYSMNVEVTDKGDVPEGYKVSRKEKRNFPLILESPSPNQTSLYFCASSPQYPGANVLTFGAGSRLTVL.

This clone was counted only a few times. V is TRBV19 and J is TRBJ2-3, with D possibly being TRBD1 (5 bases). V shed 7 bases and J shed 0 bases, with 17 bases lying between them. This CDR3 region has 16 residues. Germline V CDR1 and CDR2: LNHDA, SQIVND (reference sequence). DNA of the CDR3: TGTGCCAGTAATGGTGACCGACAGCCTAGCACAGATACGCAGTATTTT. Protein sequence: CASNGDRQPSTDTQYF.

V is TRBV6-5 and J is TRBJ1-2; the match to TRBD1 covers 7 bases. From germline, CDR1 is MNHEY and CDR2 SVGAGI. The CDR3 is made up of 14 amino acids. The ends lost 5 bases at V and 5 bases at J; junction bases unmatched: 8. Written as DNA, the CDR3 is TGTGCCAGCAGTCGAGAGGGACAGAATTATGGCTACACCTTC. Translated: CASSREGQNYGYTF.

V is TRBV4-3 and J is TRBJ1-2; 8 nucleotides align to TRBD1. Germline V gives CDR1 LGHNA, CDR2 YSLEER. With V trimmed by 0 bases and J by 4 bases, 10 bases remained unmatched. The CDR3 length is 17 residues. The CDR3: CASSQEFQGAARYGYTF. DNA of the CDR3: TGCGCCAGCAGCCAAGAGTTTCAGGGGGCTGCCCGCTATGGCTACACCTTC.

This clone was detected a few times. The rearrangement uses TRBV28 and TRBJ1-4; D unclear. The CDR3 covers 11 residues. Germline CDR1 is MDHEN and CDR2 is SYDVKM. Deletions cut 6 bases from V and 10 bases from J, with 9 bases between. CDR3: CASSRDRKLFF. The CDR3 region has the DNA TGTGCCAGCAGCCGTGATAGAAAACTGTTTTTT.

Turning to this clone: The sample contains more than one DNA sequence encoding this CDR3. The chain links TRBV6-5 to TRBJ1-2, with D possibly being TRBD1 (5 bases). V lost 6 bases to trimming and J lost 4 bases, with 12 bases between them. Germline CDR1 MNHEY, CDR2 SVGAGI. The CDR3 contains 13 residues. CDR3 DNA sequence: TGTGCCAGCAGCTTCTCCGACAGCTATGGCTACACCTTC. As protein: CASSFSDSYGYTF.

For the CDR3, the DNA is TGTGCCAGCAGTTGGGGGGGACAGGGGGTCTACAATGAGCAGTTCTTC. This encodes CASSWGGQGVYNEQFF. The gene calls are TRBV28 and TRBJ2-1; 11 bases map to TRBD1. There are 16 residues in the CDR3. The trim removed 4 bases at V and 3 bases at J, leaving 5 bases unmatched. CDR1 is MDHEN, CDR2 SYDVKM, per germline.

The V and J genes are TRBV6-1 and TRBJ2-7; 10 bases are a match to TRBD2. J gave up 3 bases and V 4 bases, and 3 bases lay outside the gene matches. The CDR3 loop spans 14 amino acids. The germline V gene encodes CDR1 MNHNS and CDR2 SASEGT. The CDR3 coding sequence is TGTGCCAGCAGTGCTAGCGGGGGCCTCTACGAGCAGTACTTC. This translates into CASSASGGLYEQYF.

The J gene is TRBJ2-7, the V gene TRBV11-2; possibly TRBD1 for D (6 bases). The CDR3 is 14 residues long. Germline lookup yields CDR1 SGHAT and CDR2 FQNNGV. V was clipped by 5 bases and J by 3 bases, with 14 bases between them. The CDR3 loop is CASSHVRDNYEQYF. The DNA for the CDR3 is TGTGCCAGCAGCCACGTACGGGACAACTACGAGCAGTACTTC.

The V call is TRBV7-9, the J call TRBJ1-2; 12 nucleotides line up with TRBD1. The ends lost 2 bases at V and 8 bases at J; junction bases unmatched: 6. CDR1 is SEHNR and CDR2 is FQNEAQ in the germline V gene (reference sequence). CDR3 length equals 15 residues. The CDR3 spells CASSLTGTGGVGYTF. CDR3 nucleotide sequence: TGTGCCAGCAGCTTAACGGGGACAGGGGGCGTAGGCTACACCTTC.

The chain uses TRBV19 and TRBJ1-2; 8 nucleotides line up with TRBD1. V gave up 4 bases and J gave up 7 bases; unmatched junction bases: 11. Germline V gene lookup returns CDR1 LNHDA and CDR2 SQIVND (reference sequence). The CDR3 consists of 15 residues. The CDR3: CASSTHRGGNPGYTF. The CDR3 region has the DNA TGTGCCAGTAGTACCCACAGGGGGGGTAATCCTGGCTACACCTTC.